The 13 T cell receptor beta chains below come from one sample, sequenced in a study of beta chain features in type 1 diabetes. Broader study findings: TCRB CDR3 length was moderately but significantly reduced in all four CD4+ subsets of Type 1 diabetes patients.

The isolated RNA, all of it, was reverse transcribed, so expressed TCRB transcripts were what got sequenced. Assay: immunoSEQ multiplex PCR; the TCRdb copy retains only in-frame clones and omits some. This table has under 850,000 clones, under 15% appearing once. These receptors' antigens are unknown. The sequenced sample was naive CD4+ T cells from blood. All receptors come from a man between 18 and 35 years old with type 1 diabetes.

This clone was counted only a few times. The chain combines TRBV7-2 with TRBJ1-1, with D unresolved. The CDR3 spans 14 residues. Germline values: CDR1 SGHTA, CDR2 FQGNSA. Trimming took off 5 bases at V and 5 bases at J, with 15 bases between the two ends. Written as DNA, the CDR3 is TGTGCCAGCAGCACCCCGGACGGACGAACTGAAGCTTTCTTT. It specifies CASSTPDGRTEAFF.

This clone was counted only a few times. CDR3 protein: CASSQEDMGGNTIYF. CDR3 nucleotide sequence: TGTGCCAGCAGCCAAGAAGACATGGGTGGAAACACCATATATTTT. The V and J genes are TRBV4-2 and TRBJ1-3; D not resolved. Trimming removed 0 bases at V and 3 bases at J, with 9 bases between. In germline, CDR1 is LGHNA, CDR2 YNFKEQ. The CDR3 sequence is 15 residues long.

This clone appeared a few times. This chain links TRBV7-2 with TRBJ2-2, with 7 nucleotides matching TRBD2. J was trimmed by 0 bases and V by 1 base; bases with no gene match: 2. The germline CDR1 and CDR2 sequences are SGHTA and FQGNSA. This CDR3 spans 16 amino acids. CDR3 loop: CASSLGGGPNTGELFF. The CDR3 DNA follows: TGTGCCAGCAGCTTAGGGGGAGGGCCGAACACCGGGGAGCTGTTTTTT.

This clone has more than one count but fewer than ten. Other DNA sequences in this sample translate to the same CDR3. This chain uses TRBV19 with TRBJ1-1; D remains ambiguous. The CDR3 extends over 14 amino acids. From germline, CDR1 is LNHDA and CDR2 SQIVND (reference sequence). V lost 1 base, J lost 0 bases, and 6 bases lay in between. The CDR3 bases are TGTGCCAGTAGTATAGCACGGATGAACACTGAAGCTTTCTTT. This translates into CASSIARMNTEAFF.

The chain combines TRBV5-1 with TRBJ1-3; tentatively, D is TRBD1 (5 bases). Germline lookup yields CDR1 SGHRS and CDR2 YFSETQ. The V end was cut by 0 bases, the J end by 9 bases, with 10 bases between. The CDR3 totals 13 residues. CDR3 protein: CASSLAGLSTIYF. In nucleotides, the CDR3 is TGCGCCAGCAGCTTGGCAGGGTTATCCACCATATATTTT.

V usage is TRBV5-1 and J usage is TRBJ1-5; 7 bases line up with TRBD1. This CDR3 has 15 residues. Losses at the gene ends were 0 bases for V and 7 bases for J; bases not matched to a gene: 7. Germline CDR1 reads SGHRS; CDR2 reads YFSETQ. The CDR3 region is CASSLDGQEEQPQHF. CDR3 DNA sequence: TGCGCCAGCAGCTTGGATGGACAGGAGGAACAGCCCCAGCATTTT.

This clone was counted between two and nine times. The chain couples TRBV19 to TRBJ1-2; D ambiguous. Germline V CDR1 and CDR2: LNHDA, SQIVND (reference sequence). This CDR3 contains 13 residues. The V gene lost 4 bases and the J gene lost 0 bases, with 6 bases spanning the gap. The DNA of the CDR3 is TGTGCCAGTAGTAACCCTGCTAACTATGGCTACACCTTC. As protein: CASSNPANYGYTF.

This rearrangement joins TRBV6-6 to TRBJ1-6; tentatively, D is TRBD1 (6 bases). The CDR3 has 14 amino acids. Germline-derived CDR1 and CDR2 are MNHNY and SVGAGI (reference sequence). V lost 9 bases to trimming and J lost 6 bases, with 15 bases between them. CDR3 coding DNA: TGTGCCAGTAAACGGGACACGGCTAATTCACCCCTCCACTTT. It yields the protein CASKRDTANSPLHF.

The chain combines TRBV30 with TRBJ2-7; 9 positions agree with TRBD1. The ends lost 2 bases at V and 5 bases at J; junction bases unmatched: 4. The CDR3 is 13 residues long. Germline CDR1 reads GTSNPN; CDR2 reads SVGIG (reference sequence). The CDR3 DNA reads as TGTGCCTGGAGTCCGACAGGGGGGGACGAGCAGTACTTC. It translates to CAWSPTGGDEQYF.

This chain uses TRBV15 with TRBJ2-3, with a tentative D call TRBD2 (5 bases). With 1 base removed from V and 4 bases from J, the gap between germline ends came to 6 bases. Germline values: CDR1 LNHNV, CDR2 YYDKDF (reference sequence). CDR3 length equals 13 residues. Here the CDR3 DNA reads TGTGCCACCAGCAGAGCGGAGGCAGATACGCAGTATTTT. Protein sequence: CATSRAEADTQYF.

The CDR3 here is CATLSAGQGGETQYF. The DNA of the CDR3 is TGTGCCACACTCTCGGCGGGACAGGGAGGAGAGACCCAGTACTTC. The chain recombines TRBV6-5 with TRBJ2-5, with TRBD1 identical over 9 bases. V lost 10 bases and J lost 4; bases outside the gene matches: 13. Germline lookup yields CDR1 MNHEY and CDR2 SVGAGI. The CDR3 sequence is 15 residues long.

The chain is built from TRBV2 and TRBJ2-3; 11 nucleotides line up with TRBD1. The V segment lost 7 bases and the J segment 3 bases; nucleotides outside the gene matches: 3. The CDR3 is 14 amino acids. Germline V lookup: CDR1 SNHLY, CDR2 FYNNEI. Here the CDR3 DNA reads TGTGCCAGCACCGGACAGGGGGCGACAGATACGCAGTATTTT. Translated: CASTGQGATDTQYF.

J is TRBJ1-4 and V is TRBV30; the D gene is possibly TRBD1 (6 bases). The germline gives CDR1 GTSNPN, CDR2 SVGIG (reference sequence). Trimming left V 2 bases short and J 4 bases short, with 14 bases between. CDR3 length: 15 amino acids. DNA for the CDR3: TGTGCCTGGAGTTCCCTAGGGGGTCGTAATGAAAAACTGTTTTTT. Amino acid sequence: CAWSSLGGRNEKLFF.